This TCR beta chain was retrieved from a study of blood T cell repertoires in COVID-19. The germline V gene has CDR1 LGHNA and CDR2 YNFKEQ. Unmatched junction bases numbered 6, after V lost 4 bases and J lost 4 bases. CDR3 size: 15 residues. As handled by the study authors: Amplification of reference gene primers provided the estimated nucleated cell counts. TCRdb's table, derived via immunoSEQ multiplex PCR, lists solely in-frame clones and lacks some. V, J and clone size are those of that table, while D and trimming were read from the DNA. The repertoire holds roughly 70,000 clones, with roughly 70% as singletons.

The TCR originated in a man aged 60 to 69 with acute or convalescent COVID-19. The sequencing sample was made of peripheral blood. V and J are TRBV4-2 and TRBJ1-5, with 8 bases identical to TRBD1. CDR3 DNA sequence: TGTGCCAGCAGCCCCTCCCACAGGGGGAATCAGCCCCAGCATTTT. It is translated as CASSPSHRGNQPQHF.